This T cell receptor (beta chain) was identified during a study of blood T cell repertoires in COVID-19. Turning to the study itself: There were acute and convalescent COVID-19 samples, and they came from the United States, Italy and Spain. T cells, B-cell-depleted T cells, or PBMCs supplied cDNA or gDNA.

The germline V gene encodes CDR1 KGHDR and CDR2 SFDVKD. The CDR3 contains 14 residues. Trimming removed 7 bases from V and 4 bases from J; junction bases left unmatched: 6. As processed by the authors: Amplification of reference gene primers provided the estimated nucleated cell counts. Only in-frame clones appear in the TCRdb table, and some are missing; sequencing was by immunoSEQ multiplex PCR. That table is the source of V, J and clone size, and D and trimming were worked out from the DNA. The profile covers around 180,000 clones, with around 90% appearing a single time and around a quarter taken by the ten largest.

Sequencing was performed on peripheral blood. This chain uses TRBV24-1 with TRBJ1-2; 9 bases line up with TRBD1. The clonotype originates from a man aged 55-75 years with acute or convalescent COVID-19. CDR3 nucleotide sequence: TGTGCCACCAGCCGAGACAGGGGGAGCTATGGCTACACCTTC. Amino acids: CATSRDRGSYGYTF.